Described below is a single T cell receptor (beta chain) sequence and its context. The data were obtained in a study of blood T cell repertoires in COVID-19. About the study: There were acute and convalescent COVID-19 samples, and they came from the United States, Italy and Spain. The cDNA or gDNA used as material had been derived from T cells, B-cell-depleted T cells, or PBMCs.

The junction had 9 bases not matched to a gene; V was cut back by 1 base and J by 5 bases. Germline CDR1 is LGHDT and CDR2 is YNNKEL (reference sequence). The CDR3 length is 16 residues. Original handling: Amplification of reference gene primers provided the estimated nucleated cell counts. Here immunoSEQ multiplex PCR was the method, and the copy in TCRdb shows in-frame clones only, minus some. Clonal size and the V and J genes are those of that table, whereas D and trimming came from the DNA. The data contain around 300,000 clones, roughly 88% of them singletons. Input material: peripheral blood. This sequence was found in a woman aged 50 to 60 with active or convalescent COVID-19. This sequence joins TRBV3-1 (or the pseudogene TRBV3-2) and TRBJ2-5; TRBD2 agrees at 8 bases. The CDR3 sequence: CASSQVTGGPRETQYF. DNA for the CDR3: TGTGCCAGCAGCCAAGTTACGGGGGGGCCTCGGGAGACCCAGTACTTC.